The clone carrying this TCR beta chain was picked up many times. The target antigen is unknown. Trimming shortened V by 4 bases and J by 4 bases, and 5 bases separated the two germline ends. Germline assignment: CDR1 DFQATT and CDR2 SNEGSKA (reference sequence). The CDR3 loop spans 11 amino acids. Alongside a J-beta primer mix, a sample-barcoded 5' primer served in a second PCR lasting 7 to 11 cycles. TCRdb re-analysed the 5' RACE reads in MiXCR, keeping a single row per CDR3 protein. The sample yields over 500,000 distinct CDR3 sequences, over 40% seen once. The data were obtained in a study of blood T cells in healthy people across ages. Findings of the study overall: While age rose, TCR beta diversity per million T cells dropped in a roughly linear way.

Sequences were obtained from blood. The clonotype was recovered from a woman of 80 years or more in good health. The V call is TRBV20-1, the J call TRBJ2-4, with D perhaps TRBD1 (5 bases). This chain's CDR3 is CSAKGKNIQYF. DNA of the CDR3: TGCAGTGCTAAGGGGAAAAACATTCAGTACTTC.